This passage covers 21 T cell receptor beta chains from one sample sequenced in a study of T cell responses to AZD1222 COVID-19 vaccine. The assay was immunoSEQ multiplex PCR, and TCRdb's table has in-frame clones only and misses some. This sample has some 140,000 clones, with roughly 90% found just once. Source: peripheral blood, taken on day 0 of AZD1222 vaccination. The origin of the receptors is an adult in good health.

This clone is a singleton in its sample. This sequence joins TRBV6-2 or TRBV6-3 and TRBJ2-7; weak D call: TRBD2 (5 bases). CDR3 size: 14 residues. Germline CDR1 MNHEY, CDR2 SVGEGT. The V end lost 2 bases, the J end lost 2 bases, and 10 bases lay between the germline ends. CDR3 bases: TGTGCCAGCAGTTACCGGGGAATAGCCTACGAGCAGTACTTC. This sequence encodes CASSYRGIAYEQYF.

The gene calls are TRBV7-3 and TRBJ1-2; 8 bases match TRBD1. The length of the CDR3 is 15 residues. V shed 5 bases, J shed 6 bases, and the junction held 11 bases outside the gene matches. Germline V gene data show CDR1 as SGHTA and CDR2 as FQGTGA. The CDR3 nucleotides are TGTGCCAGCAGCCTGACAGGGGATCTTTTTCATGGCTACACCTTC. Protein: CASSLTGDLFHGYTF.

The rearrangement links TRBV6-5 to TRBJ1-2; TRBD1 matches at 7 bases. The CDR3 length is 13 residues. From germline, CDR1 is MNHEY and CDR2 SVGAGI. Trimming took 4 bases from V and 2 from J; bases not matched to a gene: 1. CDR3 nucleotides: TGTGCCAGCAGTTCGACAGGGAACTATGGCTACACCTTC. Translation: CASSSTGNYGYTF.

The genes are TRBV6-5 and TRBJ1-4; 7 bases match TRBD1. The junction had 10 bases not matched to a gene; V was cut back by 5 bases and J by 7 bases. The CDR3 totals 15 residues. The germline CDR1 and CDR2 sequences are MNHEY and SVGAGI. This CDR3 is CASSLNRGIGEKLFF. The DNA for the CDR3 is TGTGCCAGCAGTCTCAACAGGGGTATCGGTGAAAAACTGTTTTTT.

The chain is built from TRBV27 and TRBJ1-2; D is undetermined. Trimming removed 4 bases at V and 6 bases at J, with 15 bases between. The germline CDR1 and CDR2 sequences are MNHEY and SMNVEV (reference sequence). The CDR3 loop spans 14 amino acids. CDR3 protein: CASSYDIQKDGYTF. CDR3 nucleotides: TGTGCCAGCAGTTACGACATTCAGAAGGATGGCTACACCTTC.

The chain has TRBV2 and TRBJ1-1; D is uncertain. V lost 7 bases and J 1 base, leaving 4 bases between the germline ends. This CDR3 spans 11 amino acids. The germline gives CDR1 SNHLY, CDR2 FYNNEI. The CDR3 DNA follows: TGTGCCAGCACCCAGAACACTGAAGCTTTCTTT. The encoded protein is CASTQNTEAFF.

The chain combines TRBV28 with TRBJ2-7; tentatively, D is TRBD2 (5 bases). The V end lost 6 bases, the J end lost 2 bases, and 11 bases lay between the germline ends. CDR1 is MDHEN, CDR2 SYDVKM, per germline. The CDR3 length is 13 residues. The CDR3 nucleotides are TGTGCCAGCAGCAGACCCGGGACCTACGAGCAGTACTTC. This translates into CASSRPGTYEQYF.

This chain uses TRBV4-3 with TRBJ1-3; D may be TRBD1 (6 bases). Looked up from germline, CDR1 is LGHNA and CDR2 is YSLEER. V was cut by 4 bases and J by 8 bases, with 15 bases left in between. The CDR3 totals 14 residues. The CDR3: CASSPSYRVDTIYF. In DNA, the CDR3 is TGCGCCAGCAGCCCCAGCTACAGGGTCGACACCATATATTTT.

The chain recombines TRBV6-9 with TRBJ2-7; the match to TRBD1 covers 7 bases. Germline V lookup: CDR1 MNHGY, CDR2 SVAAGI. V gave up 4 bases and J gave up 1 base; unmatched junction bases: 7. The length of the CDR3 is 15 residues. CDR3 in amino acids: CASSSPGTDSYEQYF. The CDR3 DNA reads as TGTGCCAGCAGTTCCCCCGGGACAGATTCCTACGAGCAGTACTTC.

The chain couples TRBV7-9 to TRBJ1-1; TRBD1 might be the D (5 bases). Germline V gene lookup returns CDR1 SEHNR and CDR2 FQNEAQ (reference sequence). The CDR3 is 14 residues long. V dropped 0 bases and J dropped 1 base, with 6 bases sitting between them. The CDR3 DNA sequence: TGTGCCAGCAGCTTAGCAGGGACGAACACTGAAGCTTTCTTT. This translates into CASSLAGTNTEAFF.

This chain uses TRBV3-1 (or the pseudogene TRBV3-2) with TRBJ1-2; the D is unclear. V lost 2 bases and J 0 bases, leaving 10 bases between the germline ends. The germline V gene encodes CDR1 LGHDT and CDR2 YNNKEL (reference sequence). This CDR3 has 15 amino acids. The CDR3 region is CASSQRSGANYGYTF. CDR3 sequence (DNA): TGTGCCAGCAGCCAAAGATCCGGAGCTAACTATGGCTACACCTTC.

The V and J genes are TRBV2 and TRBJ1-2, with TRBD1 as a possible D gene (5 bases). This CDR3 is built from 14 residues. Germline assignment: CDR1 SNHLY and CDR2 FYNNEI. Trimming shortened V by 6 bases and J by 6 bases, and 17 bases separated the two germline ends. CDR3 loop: CASRDRDYGDGYTF. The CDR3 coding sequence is TGTGCCAGCAGGGACCGGGACTACGGGGATGGCTACACCTTC.

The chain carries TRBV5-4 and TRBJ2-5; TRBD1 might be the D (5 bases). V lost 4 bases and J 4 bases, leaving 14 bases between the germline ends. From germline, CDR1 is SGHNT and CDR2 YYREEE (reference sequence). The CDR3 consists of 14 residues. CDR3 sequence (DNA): TGTGCCAGCAGCCGTGACAGTTATCGAGAGACCCAGTACTTC. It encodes CASSRDSYRETQYF.

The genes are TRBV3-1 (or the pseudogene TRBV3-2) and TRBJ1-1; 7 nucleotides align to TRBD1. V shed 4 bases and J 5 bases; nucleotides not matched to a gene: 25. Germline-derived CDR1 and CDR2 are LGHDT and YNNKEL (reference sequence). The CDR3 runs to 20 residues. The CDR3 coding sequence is TGTGCCAGCAGCCTTCAAGATGGGATCGAACAGGGGCGTCGGGGAACTGAAGCTTTCTTT. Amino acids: CASSLQDGIEQGRRGTEAFF.

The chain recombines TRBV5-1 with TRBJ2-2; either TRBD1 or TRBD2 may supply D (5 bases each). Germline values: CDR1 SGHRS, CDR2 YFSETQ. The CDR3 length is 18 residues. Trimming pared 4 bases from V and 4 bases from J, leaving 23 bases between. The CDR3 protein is CASSPGPEASGFTGELFF. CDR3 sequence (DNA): TGCGCCAGCAGCCCGGGGCCTGAGGCGTCCGGGTTCACCGGGGAGCTGTTTTTT. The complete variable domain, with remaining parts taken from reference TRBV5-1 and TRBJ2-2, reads KAGVTQTPRYLIKTRGQQVTLSCSPISGHRSVSWYQQTPGQGLQFLFEYFSETQRNKGNFPGRFSGRQFSNSRSEMNVSTLELGDSALYLCASSPGPEASGFTGELFFGEGSRLTVL.

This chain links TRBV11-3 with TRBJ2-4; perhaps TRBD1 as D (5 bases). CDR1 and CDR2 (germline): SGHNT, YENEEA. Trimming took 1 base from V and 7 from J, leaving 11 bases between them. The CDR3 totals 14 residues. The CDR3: CASSLGQGTNIQYF. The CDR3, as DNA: TGTGCCAGCAGCTTAGGGCAGGGAACGAACATTCAGTACTTC.

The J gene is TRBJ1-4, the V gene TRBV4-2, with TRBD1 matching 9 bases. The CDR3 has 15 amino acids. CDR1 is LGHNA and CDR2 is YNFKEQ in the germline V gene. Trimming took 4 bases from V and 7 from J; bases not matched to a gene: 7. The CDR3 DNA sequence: TGTGCCAGCAGCCGACCGGGACAGGGAGTTGAAAAACTGTTTTTT. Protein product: CASSRPGQGVEKLFF.

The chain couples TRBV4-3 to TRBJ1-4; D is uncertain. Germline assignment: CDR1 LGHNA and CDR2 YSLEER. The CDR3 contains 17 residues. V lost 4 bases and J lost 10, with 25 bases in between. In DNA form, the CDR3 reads TGCGCCAGCAGCCCCCGGCCCCCCGGGCCGCCAATCGGAAAACTGTTTTTT. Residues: CASSPRPPGPPIGKLFF.

The CDR3 here is CASSSTGLSYGYTF. CDR3 bases: TGTGCCAGTAGTTCGACAGGGCTTAGCTATGGCTACACCTTC. This sequence joins TRBV19 and TRBJ1-2, with 7 bases matching TRBD1. The CDR3 length is 14 residues. Per the germline V gene, CDR1 is LNHDA and CDR2 is SQIVND (reference sequence). After removal of 5 bases from V and 4 bases from J, the junction contained 7 bases not matched to a gene.

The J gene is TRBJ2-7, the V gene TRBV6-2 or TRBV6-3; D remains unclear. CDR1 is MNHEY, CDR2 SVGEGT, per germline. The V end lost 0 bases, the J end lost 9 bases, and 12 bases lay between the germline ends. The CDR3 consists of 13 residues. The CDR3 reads CASSYSTGRRQYF. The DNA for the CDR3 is TGTGCCAGCAGTTACTCCACGGGTCGAAGGCAGTACTTC.

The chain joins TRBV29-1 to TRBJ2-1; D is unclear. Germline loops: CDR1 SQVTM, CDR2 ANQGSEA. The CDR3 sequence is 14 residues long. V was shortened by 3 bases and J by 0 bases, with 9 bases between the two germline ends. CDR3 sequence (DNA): TGCAGCGTTGACTCGGGTAGCTCCTACAATGAGCAGTTCTTC. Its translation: CSVDSGSSYNEQFF.